The 8 T cell receptor beta chains in this list originate from one sample, sequenced in a study of identical twins. TCRdb independently ran MiXCR on the 5' RACE reads; one entry per CDR3 protein. The sample has 410,000 or so distinct CDR3 sequences; less than 20% are singletons. The sequenced material came from naive T cells sorted from blood. Source of these receptors: a man aged 45-65 years in good health.

This clonotype was recorded a few times. The chain carries TRBV5-1 and TRBJ2-1; a possible D gene is TRBD1 (6 bases). The germline gives CDR1 SGHRS, CDR2 YFSETQ. The V end lost 4 bases, the J end lost 9 bases, and 20 bases lay between the germline ends. This CDR3 comprises 15 residues. The CDR3 nucleotides are TGCGCCAGCAGCAGGACAGTGGGGGATGGTGGTGAGCAGTTCTTC. Translating it yields CASSRTVGDGGEQFF. Full variable domain (rest looked up from reference TRBV5-1 and TRBJ2-1): KAGVTQTPRYLIKTRGQQVTLSCSPISGHRSVSWYQQTPGQGLQFLFEYFSETQRNKGNFPGRFSGRQFSNSRSEMNVSTLELGDSALYLCASSRTVGDGGEQFFGPGTRLTVL.

In this sample, this clonotype turned up a few times. The CDR3 coding sequence is TGTGCCAGCAGTCTAACTAGTGGGAGGGTTCTAGGGGGCAATGAGCAGTTCTTC. Amino acid sequence: CASSLTSGRVLGGNEQFF. This rearrangement joins TRBV27 to TRBJ2-1, with D possibly TRBD2 on 7 matching bases. This CDR3 has 18 amino acids. CDR1 and CDR2 (germline): MNHEY, SMNVEV (reference sequence). Trimming removed 5 bases from V and 6 bases from J, with 26 bases in between.

This clonotype was observed at least ten times. The V and J genes are TRBV6-1 and TRBJ2-7, with D perhaps TRBD1 or TRBD2 (5 bases each). Germline loops: CDR1 MNHNS, CDR2 SASEGT. V lost 6 bases, J lost 0 bases, and 12 bases lay in between. The CDR3 consists of 14 residues. The CDR3 DNA sequence: TGTGCCAGCAGGAGGGGTTCCCCCTCCTACGAGCAGTACTTC. Amino acids: CASRRGSPSYEQYF.

The table lists this clonotype with a few counts. The chain carries TRBV27 and TRBJ2-1; 11 bases align to TRBD2. V lost 2 bases and J lost 0; bases outside the gene matches: 9. There are 19 residues in the CDR3. The germline gives CDR1 MNHEY, CDR2 SMNVEV (reference sequence). The CDR3 loop is CASSLQASGRLRSYNEQFF. The CDR3 DNA follows: TGTGCCAGCAGTTTACAGGCTAGCGGGAGGCTACGCTCCTACAATGAGCAGTTCTTC.

The table lists this clonotype with many counts. The V call is TRBV20-1, the J call TRBJ1-6; D is uncertain. This CDR3 region has 15 residues. CDR1 is DFQATT and CDR2 is SNEGSKA in the germline V gene (reference sequence). V shed 0 bases and J shed 0 bases, with 6 bases lying between them. The CDR3: CSARDRSSYNSPLHF. The CDR3 bases are TGCAGTGCTAGAGATCGGAGCTCCTATAATTCACCCCTCCACTTT.

This clonotype was seen many times. This chain connects TRBV7-2 to TRBJ1-2, with D possibly being TRBD1 (5 bases). The CDR3 has 15 amino acids. Germline CDR1 and CDR2: SGHTA and FQGNSA. V shed 7 bases and J shed 4 bases, with 19 bases lying between them. Here the CDR3 DNA reads TGTGCCAGCACCTGGTGGGGGGGAGATTCCTATGGCTACACCTTC. Its protein product is CASTWWGGDSYGYTF.

This clonotype was detected a few times. The chain employs TRBV20-1 and TRBJ2-5, with a tentative D call TRBD2 (5 bases). V was shortened by 5 bases and J by 5 bases, with 15 bases between the two germline ends. Germline V CDR1 and CDR2: DFQATT, SNEGSKA (reference sequence). CDR3 size: 13 residues. The CDR3 DNA reads as TGCAGTGCTTCCACTAGGATTGACGAGACCCAGTACTTC. It is translated as CSASTRIDETQYF.

This clonotype was seen only a few times. This sequence joins TRBV20-1 and TRBJ1-2, with TRBD1 matching 10 bases. Unmatched junction bases numbered 1, after V lost 0 bases and J lost 3 bases. This CDR3 spans 14 amino acids. Germline V gene lookup returns CDR1 DFQATT and CDR2 SNEGSKA (reference sequence). CDR3 protein: CSAREDRGYYGYTF. The CDR3 nucleotides are TGCAGTGCTAGAGAGGACAGGGGGTACTATGGCTACACCTTC.